The 22 T cell receptor beta chains reported below all come from one sample, sequenced in a study of T cells in women clearing cervical HPV infection. Repertoires were generated with immunoSEQ multiplex PCR, while TCRdb's copy carries only in-frame clones and drops some. The sample totals more than 15,000 clones. The source material was blood buffy coat. The receptors stem from a woman between 18 and 75 years old with a cervical HPV16 infection that either progressed to CIN3+ or cleared (not recorded which).

Concerning this clone: The read gets to within 3 residues of the CDR3 end, and the germline J gene fills in the rest. The chain recombines TRBV20-1 with TRBJ2-1, with 10 nucleotides matching TRBD2. The length of the CDR3 is 15 residues. V lost 3 bases, J lost 8 bases, and 10 bases stayed unmatched. The germline V gene encodes CDR1 DFQATT and CDR2 SNEGSKA (reference sequence). CDR3 protein: CSAREREGRFYEQFF. CDR3 DNA, as far as it was read: TGCAGTGCTAGGGAGCGGGAGGGCCGATTTTATGAG.

With regard to this clone: The read gets to within 3 residues of the CDR3 end, and the germline J gene fills in the rest. The genes are TRBV7-2 and TRBJ2-5; tentatively, D is TRBD2 (6 bases). Trimming took off 5 bases at V and 7 bases at J, with 11 bases between the two ends. Germline lookup yields CDR1 SGHTA and CDR2 FQGNSA. This CDR3 is built from 12 residues. The part of the CDR3 DNA that was read is TGTGCCAGCAGCGCCGCCGGGGGGACC. This encodes CASSAAGGT. The whole CDR3 region reads CASSAAGGTQYF.

Points on this clone: The read ends 3 residues shy of where the CDR3 ends; the end is completed using the germline J gene. The chain couples TRBV5-1 to TRBJ1-1, with 7 bases identical to TRBD1. The CDR3 is 16 amino acids. J lost 1 base, V lost 2 bases, and 8 bases had no gene match. Germline CDR1 reads SGHRS; CDR2 reads YFSETQ. This chain's CDR3 is CASSFQTGMGNTEAFF. The DNA read from the CDR3 is TGCGCCAGCAGCTTCCAGACAGGGATGGGGAACACTGAA. Combining the CDR3 with reference TRBV5-1 and TRBJ1-1 gives the whole variable domain KAGVTQTPRYLIKTRGQQVTLSCSPISGHRSVSWYQQTPGQGLQFLFEYFSETQRNKGNFPGRFSGRQFSNSRSEMNVSTLELGDSALYLCASSFQTGMGNTEAFFGQGTRLTVV.

This CDR3 is CSARAQPETGVLYNSPLHF. CDR3 DNA, as far as it was read: TGCAGTGCTAGAGCCCAACCGGAGACAGGGGTCTTATATAATTCACCC. This sequence joins TRBV20-1 and TRBJ1-6; 8 bases agree with TRBD1. With the read ending 3 residues before the CDR3 end, the germline J gene is used to fill in that end. The V gene's germline CDR1 is DFQATT and CDR2 SNEGSKA (reference sequence). The CDR3 runs to 19 residues. Germline trimming cut 1 base from V and 4 bases from J; bases unmatched to any gene: 15.

Regarding this clone: The read stops 3 residues short of the end of the CDR3; the missing end is completed from the germline J gene. This chain links TRBV30 with TRBJ1-6; no firm D call. Trimming cost V 0 bases and J 10 bases, with 7 bases left between them. The CDR3 has 12 amino acids. CDR1 and CDR2 from the germline V gene are GTSNPN and SVGIG (reference sequence). CDR3 DNA, as far as it was read: TGTGCCTGGAGTGTCCCCGGGTCACCC. Its protein is CAWSVPGSP. From start to end, the CDR3 is CAWSVPGSPLHF.

Points on this clone: The sequence runs out 3 residues before the end of the CDR3; the remainder is reconstructed from the germline J gene. This chain links TRBV19 with TRBJ2-7; TRBD2 is a possible D gene (5 bases). The germline CDR1 and CDR2 sequences are LNHDA and SQIVND (reference sequence). Trimming cost V 3 bases and J 3 bases, with 9 bases left between them. This CDR3 spans 13 amino acids. The CDR3 DNA, read in part, is TGTGCCAGTAGTATCGCGGGTAACTACGAG. Translation gives CASSIAGNYE. The CDR3, in full, reads CASSIAGNYEQYF.

Points on this clone: Coverage ceases 3 residues before the CDR3 finishes, and the germline J gene fills in the end. The V and J genes are TRBV7-6 and TRBJ2-7, with TRBD1 matching 7 bases. The CDR3 has 15 amino acids. V was clipped by 6 bases and J by 4 bases; unmatched bases: 12. CDR1 and CDR2 (germline): SGHVS, FNYEAQ. The sequenced part of the CDR3 DNA is TGTGCCAGCAGTTACGGGACAGCCAATCTATACGAG. Amino acid sequence: CASSYGTANLYE. The whole CDR3 sequence is CASSYGTANLYEQYF.

With regard to this clone: The observed sequence ends 3 residues before the CDR3 terminus, with the missing tail filled in from the germline J gene. The J gene is TRBJ1-1, the V gene TRBV12-5; the D is unclear. There are 13 residues in the CDR3. The germline gives CDR1 LGHNT, CDR2 FRNRAP. V lost 5 bases and J 5 bases, leaving 12 bases between the germline ends. The DNA read from the CDR3 is TGTGCTAGTGGTGCGGAGGCCGGGACTGAA. Translated, it gives CASGAEAGTE. The whole CDR3 sequence reads CASGAEAGTEAFF.

The DNA read from the CDR3 is TGTGCCTGGAGTGATCTTATAACTAACTATGGC. As protein: CAWSDLITNYG. The CDR3 as a whole reads CAWSDLITNYGYTF. J is TRBJ1-2 and V is TRBV30; the D is unclear. From the germline J gene comes the end of the CDR3, since the read stops 3 residues before it. Between the trimmed V and J ends, which lost 1 base and 0 bases, there was a span of 9 bases. The CDR3 has 14 amino acids. CDR1 and CDR2 (germline): GTSNPN, SVGIG (reference sequence).

To note about this clone: The CDR3 end is not reached by the read, which stops 3 residues before it; the germline J gene fills it in. V usage is TRBV28 and J usage is TRBJ1-5; D gene ambiguous. The CDR3 contains 15 residues. From germline, CDR1 is MDHEN and CDR2 SYDVKM. V was shortened by 6 bases and J by 4 bases, with 16 bases between the two germline ends. The CDR3 protein is CASRAKTGYNQPQHF. The sequenced part of the CDR3 DNA is TGTGCCAGCAGGGCTAAGACGGGGTATAATCAGCCC.

Worth noting for this clone: The read halts 3 residues ahead of the CDR3 end, with the missing end drawn from the germline J gene. J is TRBJ1-6 and V is TRBV5-4; D may be TRBD1 (6 bases). The CDR3 covers 15 residues. Germline CDR1 reads SGHNT; CDR2 reads YYREEE (reference sequence). The ends were cut back, 2 bases at V and 7 bases at J, with 13 bases in the middle. The part of the CDR3 DNA that was read is TGTGCCAGCAGCTTTCGACAGGAATTCAATTCACCC. Amino acid sequence: CASSFRQEFNSP. The complete CDR3 protein is CASSFRQEFNSPLHF.

In the case of this clone: The read ends 3 residues early relative to the CDR3; the germline J gene fills the gap. The chain joins TRBV10-3 to TRBJ2-5; the D gene is possibly TRBD2 (9 bases). Between the trimmed V and J ends, which lost 2 bases and 7 bases, there was a span of 23 bases. The CDR3 loop spans 17 amino acids. Germline CDR1 and CDR2: ENHRY and SYGVKD. CDR3: CAISERDRRLAEMTQYF. The CDR3 bases that were read are TGTGCCATCAGTGAGAGGGACAGGAGACTAGCGGAGATGACC.

About this clone: The CDR3 end falls 3 residues outside the read, so it is completed with the germline J gene. The chain carries TRBV19 and TRBJ2-3; 10 nucleotides line up with TRBD2. The CDR3 totals 16 residues. Germline CDR1 LNHDA, CDR2 SQIVND (reference sequence). The V gene end was trimmed by 4 bases and the J gene end by 3 bases; junction bases not matched to a gene: 7. This chain's CDR3 is CASSKSGGAVTDTQYF. The CDR3 bases that were read are TGTGCCAGTAGTAAGAGCGGGGGGGCGGTAACAGATACG.

A remark on this clone: Read data end 3 residues before the CDR3 end; the end is taken from the germline J gene. This chain uses TRBV19 with TRBJ1-1; 8 bases map to TRBD1. CDR1 and CDR2 from the germline V gene are LNHDA and SQIVND (reference sequence). The CDR3 length is 16 residues. Trimming cost V 10 bases and J 0 bases; bases outside gene matches: 13. The sequenced CDR3 bases are TGTGCCACTGACGACAGGGGAGGAGCTATGAACACTGAA. Its translation: CATDDRGGAMNTE. The entire CDR3 sequence reads CATDDRGGAMNTEAFF.

A note on this clone: The CDR3 extends 3 residues past the end of the read, so its final part is completed from the germline J gene. V is TRBV7-2 and J is TRBJ1-1; D remains ambiguous. CDR3 length: 13 amino acids. V shed 3 bases and J shed 0 bases, with 5 bases lying between them. Germline values: CDR1 SGHTA, CDR2 FQGNSA. Incomplete CDR3 DNA: TGTGCCAGCAGCTTTTCAGTGAACACTGAA. This encodes CASSFSVNTE. The whole CDR3 sequence is CASSFSVNTEAFF.

With respect to this clone: The read halts 3 residues ahead of the CDR3 end, with the missing end drawn from the germline J gene. V gene TRBV30 combines with J gene TRBJ1-2; TRBD1 matches 11 bases. The germline gives CDR1 GTSNPN, CDR2 SVGIG (reference sequence). CDR3 length equals 13 residues. The CDR3 bases that were read are TGTGCCTGGGGACAGGGGGCATGGAGGGGC. Its protein product is CAWGQGAWRG. The whole CDR3 reads CAWGQGAWRGYTF. Looking up the rest from reference TRBV30 and TRBJ1-2 gives the full variable domain: SQTIHQWPATLVQPVGSPLSLECTVEGTSNPNLYWYRQAAGRGLQLLFYSVGIGQISSEVPQNLSASRPQDRQFILSSKKLLLSDSGFYLCAWGQGAWRGYTFGSGTRLTVV.

CDR3 residues: CASSSHRGINQPQHF. The sequenced part of the CDR3 DNA is TGTGCCAGCAGTTCCCATAGGGGGATTAATCAGCCC. This rearrangement joins TRBV6-2 or TRBV6-3 to TRBJ1-5, with a weak D call TRBD1 (6 bases). The read falls 3 residues short of the CDR3 end, and the missing part is taken from the germline J gene. V was trimmed by 4 bases and J by 4 bases, leaving 14 bases between them. CDR1 MNHEY and CDR2 SVGEGT come from the germline V gene. The CDR3 sequence is 15 residues long.

Of note for this clone: The CDR3 end is not reached by the read, which stops 3 residues before it; the germline J gene fills it in. The chain couples TRBV7-6 to TRBJ2-5; tentative D call: TRBD1 (6 bases). The CDR3 consists of 14 residues. Germline CDR1 SGHVS, CDR2 FNYEAQ. Trimming removed 3 bases at V and 2 bases at J, with 10 bases between. CDR3 DNA (partial): TGTGCCAGCAGCTTGACAGGACTTCAAGAGACC. This translates into CASSLTGLQET. The whole CDR3 region reads CASSLTGLQETQYF.

Of note for this clone: Sequencing ends 3 residues short of the CDR3 end; the germline J gene provides the rest. J is TRBJ2-5 and V is TRBV7-3, with D unresolved. CDR1 is SGHTA, CDR2 FQGTGA, per germline. Trimming cost V 0 bases and J 5 bases, with 13 bases left between them. The CDR3 extends over 15 amino acids. CDR3: CASSLTFQVVETQYF. Partial CDR3 DNA: TGTGCCAGCAGCTTAACGTTTCAGGTTGTGGAGACC.

A remark on this clone: The CDR3 end is not reached by the read, which stops 3 residues before it; the germline J gene fills it in. The rearrangement uses TRBV20-1 and TRBJ1-1; the match to TRBD1 covers 11 bases. The CDR3 is made up of 16 amino acids. V shed 1 base, J shed 2 bases, and the junction held 6 bases outside the gene matches. Germline CDR1 DFQATT, CDR2 SNEGSKA (reference sequence). CDR3 protein: CSARAPDRGRNTEAFF. The sequenced part of the CDR3 DNA is TGCAGTGCTAGAGCACCGGACAGGGGGCGAAACACTGAA.

In regard to this clone: The CDR3 is cut off 3 residues early in the read; its end comes from the germline J gene. The chain couples TRBV16 to TRBJ1-4, with D unresolved. The ends were cut back, 0 bases at V and 0 bases at J, with 8 bases in the middle. The CDR3 has 16 residues. CDR1 KGHSY and CDR2 FQNENV come from the germline V gene. The part of the CDR3 DNA that was read is TGTGCCAGCAGCCAATCTAACATCGCAACTAATGAAAAA. Translation gives CASSQSNIATNEK. The CDR3 as a whole reads CASSQSNIATNEKLFF. Variable domain in full (rest from reference TRBV16 and TRBJ1-4): GEEVAQTPKHLVRGEGQKAKLYCAPIKGHSYVFWYQQVLKNEFKFLISFQNENVFDETGMPKERFSAKCLPNSPCSLEIQATKLEDSAVYFCASSQSNIATNEKLFFGSGTQLSVL.

A word on this clone: Coverage ceases 3 residues before the CDR3 finishes, and the germline J gene fills in the end. At the DNA level, this CDR3 is encoded by other sequences in the same sample as well. The chain has TRBV30 and TRBJ1-3; D remains unclear. Per the germline V gene, CDR1 is GTSNPN and CDR2 is SVGIG (reference sequence). The CDR3 totals 14 residues. Deletions cut 3 bases from V and 4 bases from J, with 13 bases between. CDR3 region: CAWSWVQGGNTIYF. The DNA read from the CDR3 is TGTGCCTGGAGCTGGGTGCAAGGGGGAAACACC.